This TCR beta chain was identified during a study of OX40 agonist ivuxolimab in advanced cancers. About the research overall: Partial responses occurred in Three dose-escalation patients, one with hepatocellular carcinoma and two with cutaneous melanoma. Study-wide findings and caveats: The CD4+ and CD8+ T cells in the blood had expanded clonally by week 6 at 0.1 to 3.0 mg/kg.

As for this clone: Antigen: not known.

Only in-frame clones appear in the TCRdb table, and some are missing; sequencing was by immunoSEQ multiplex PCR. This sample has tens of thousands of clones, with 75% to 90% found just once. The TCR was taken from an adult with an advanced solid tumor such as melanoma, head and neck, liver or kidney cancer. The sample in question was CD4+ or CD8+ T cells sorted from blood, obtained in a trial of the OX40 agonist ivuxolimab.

The CDR3 region has the DNA TGTGCCAGCAGTTTCCGGGGGTGGGGCACAGATACGCAGTATTTT. Amino acids: CASSFRGWGTDTQYF. The chain recombines TRBV28 with TRBJ2-3, with D perhaps TRBD2 (6 bases). Germline CDR1 and CDR2: MDHEN and SYDVKM. The V gene lost 3 bases and the J gene lost 1 base, with 11 bases spanning the gap. This CDR3 comprises 15 residues.